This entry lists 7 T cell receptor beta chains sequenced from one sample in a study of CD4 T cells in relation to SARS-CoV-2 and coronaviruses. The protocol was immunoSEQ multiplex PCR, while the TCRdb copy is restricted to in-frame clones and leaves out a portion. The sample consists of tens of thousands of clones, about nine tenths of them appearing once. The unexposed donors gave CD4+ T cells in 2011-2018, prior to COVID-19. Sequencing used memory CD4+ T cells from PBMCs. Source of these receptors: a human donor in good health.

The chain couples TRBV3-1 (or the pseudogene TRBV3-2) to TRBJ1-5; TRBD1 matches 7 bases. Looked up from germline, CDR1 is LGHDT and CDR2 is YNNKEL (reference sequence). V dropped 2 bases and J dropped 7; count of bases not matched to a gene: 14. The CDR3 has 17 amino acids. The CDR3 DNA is TGTGCCAGCAGCCAAAGAAGGGACAGCGAATCGACCCAGCCCCAGCATTTT. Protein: CASSQRRDSESTQPQHF.

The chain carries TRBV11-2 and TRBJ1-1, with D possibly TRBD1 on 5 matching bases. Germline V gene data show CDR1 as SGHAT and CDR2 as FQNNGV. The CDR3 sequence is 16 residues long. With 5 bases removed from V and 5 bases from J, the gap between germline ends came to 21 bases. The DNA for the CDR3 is TGTGCCAGCAGCCCCAATCCCCCGGGAAAGGGGACTGAAGCTTTCTTT. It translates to CASSPNPPGKGTEAFF.

CDR3 DNA: TGTGCCACCAGCAGTGGGACTAGCGGGAGGGCCCTCAATGAGCAGTTCTTC. Amino acids: CATSSGTSGRALNEQFF. This rearrangement joins TRBV15 to TRBJ2-1; TRBD2 matches 16 bases. The CDR3 contains 17 residues. Germline CDR1 LNHNV, CDR2 YYDKDF (reference sequence). Germline trimming cut 3 bases from V and 6 bases from J; bases unmatched to any gene: 5.

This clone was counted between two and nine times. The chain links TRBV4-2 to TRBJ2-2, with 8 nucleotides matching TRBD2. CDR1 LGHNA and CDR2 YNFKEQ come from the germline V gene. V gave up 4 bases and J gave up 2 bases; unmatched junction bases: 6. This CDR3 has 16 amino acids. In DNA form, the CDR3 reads TGTGCCAGCAGCCCTAGCGGGCTCGGAAACACCGGGGAGCTGTTTTTT. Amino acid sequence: CASSPSGLGNTGELFF.

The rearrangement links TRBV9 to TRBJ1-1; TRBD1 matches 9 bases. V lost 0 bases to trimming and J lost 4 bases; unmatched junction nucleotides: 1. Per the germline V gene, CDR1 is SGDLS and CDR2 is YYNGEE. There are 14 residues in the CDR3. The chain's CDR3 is CASSVETGGTEAFF. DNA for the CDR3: TGTGCCAGCAGCGTAGAGACAGGGGGCACTGAAGCTTTCTTT.

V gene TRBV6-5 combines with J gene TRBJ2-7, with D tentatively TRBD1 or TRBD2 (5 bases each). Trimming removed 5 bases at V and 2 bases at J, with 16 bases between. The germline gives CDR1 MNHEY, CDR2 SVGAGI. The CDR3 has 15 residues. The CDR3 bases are TGTGCCAGCAGTCCCCACCAGGGAGTAGCCTACGAGCAGTACTTC. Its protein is CASSPHQGVAYEQYF.

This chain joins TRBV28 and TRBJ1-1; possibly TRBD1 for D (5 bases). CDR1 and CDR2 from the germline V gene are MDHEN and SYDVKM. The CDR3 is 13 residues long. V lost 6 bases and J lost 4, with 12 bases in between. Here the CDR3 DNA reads TGTGCCAGCAGGGGGGAAGTAGGCACTGAAGCTTTCTTT. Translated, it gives CASRGEVGTEAFF.